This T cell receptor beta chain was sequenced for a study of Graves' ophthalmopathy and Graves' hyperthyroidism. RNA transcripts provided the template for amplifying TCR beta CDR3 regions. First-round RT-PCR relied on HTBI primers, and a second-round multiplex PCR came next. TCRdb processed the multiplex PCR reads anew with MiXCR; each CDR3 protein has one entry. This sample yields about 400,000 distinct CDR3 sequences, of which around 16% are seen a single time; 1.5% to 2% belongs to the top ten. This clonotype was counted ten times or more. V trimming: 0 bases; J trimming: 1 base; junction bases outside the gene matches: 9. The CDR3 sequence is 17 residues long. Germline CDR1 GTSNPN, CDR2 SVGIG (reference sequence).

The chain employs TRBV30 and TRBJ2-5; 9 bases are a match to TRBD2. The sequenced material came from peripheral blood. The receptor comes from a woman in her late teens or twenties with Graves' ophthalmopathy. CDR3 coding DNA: TGTGCCTGGAGTGTCAGCGGGGGGCCACTACCCCAAGAGACCCAGTACTTC. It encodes CAWSVSGGPLPQETQYF.